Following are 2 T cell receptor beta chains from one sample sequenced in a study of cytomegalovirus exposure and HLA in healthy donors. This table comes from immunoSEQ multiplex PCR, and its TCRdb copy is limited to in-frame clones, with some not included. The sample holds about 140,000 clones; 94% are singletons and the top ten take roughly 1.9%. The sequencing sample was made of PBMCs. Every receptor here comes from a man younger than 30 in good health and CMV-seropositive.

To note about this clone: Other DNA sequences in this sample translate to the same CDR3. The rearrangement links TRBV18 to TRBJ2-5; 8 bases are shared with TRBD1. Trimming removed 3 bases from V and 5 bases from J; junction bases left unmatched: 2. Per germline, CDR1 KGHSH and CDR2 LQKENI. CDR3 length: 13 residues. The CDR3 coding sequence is TGTGCCAGCTCACCTGGACAGGGCGAGACCCAGTACTTC. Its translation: CASSPGQGETQYF. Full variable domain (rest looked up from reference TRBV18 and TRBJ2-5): NAGVMQNPRHLVRRRGQEARLRCSPMKGHSHVYWYRQLPEEGLKFMVYLQKENIIDESGMPKERFSAEFPKEGPSILRIQQVVRGDSAAYFCASSPGQGETQYFGPGTRLLVL.

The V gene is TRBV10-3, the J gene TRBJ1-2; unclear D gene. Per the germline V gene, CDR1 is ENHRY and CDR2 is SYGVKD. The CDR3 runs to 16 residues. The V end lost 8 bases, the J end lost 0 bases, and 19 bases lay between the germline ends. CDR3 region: CAIGRAEGSANYGYTF. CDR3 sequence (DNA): TGTGCCATCGGAAGGGCCGAGGGATCGGCTAACTATGGCTACACCTTC.